Below, 12 T cell receptor beta chains from the same sample are listed, as sequenced in a study of blood T cell repertoires in COVID-19. Here immunoSEQ multiplex PCR was the method, and the copy in TCRdb shows in-frame clones only, minus some. Of 300,000 to 450,000 clones in the sample, approximately 80% were seen once. The material sequenced was peripheral blood. The receptor set was obtained from a human donor with acute or convalescent COVID-19. The donor label of this sample is uncertain.

V gene TRBV28 combines with J gene TRBJ1-2; D perhaps matches TRBD1 (5 bases). Trimming shortened V by 5 bases and J by 0 bases, and 22 bases separated the two germline ends. The CDR3 is 18 amino acids. Germline values: CDR1 MDHEN, CDR2 SYDVKM. DNA for the CDR3: TGTGCCAGCAGTACACACTTAATAGACAGCGCCACTAACTATGGCTACACCTTC. Its protein product is CASSTHLIDSATNYGYTF.

CDR3 bases: TGTGCCAGCAGTTGGGATGCGACAGGAGATTCACCCCTCCACTTT. Amino acids: CASSWDATGDSPLHF. The genes are TRBV28 and TRBJ1-6, with D perhaps TRBD1 (6 bases). The ends were cut back, 4 bases at V and 8 bases at J, with 15 bases in the middle. CDR3 size: 15 residues. Per the germline V gene, CDR1 is MDHEN and CDR2 is SYDVKM.

The J gene is TRBJ2-5, the V gene TRBV4-1; D possibly corresponds to TRBD1 (5 bases). CDR1 and CDR2 (germline): MGHRA, YSYEKL. Trimming took off 4 bases at V and 4 bases at J, with 16 bases between the two ends. The length of the CDR3 is 15 residues. This CDR3 reads CASSLLFGAAETQYF. The CDR3 coding sequence is TGCGCCAGCAGCCTATTATTTGGGGCAGCAGAGACCCAGTACTTC.

Concerning this clone itself: Other DNA sequences in the sample encode the same CDR3. In DNA, the CDR3 is TGTGCCAGCAGCTCCACTAGCGGGAGGGCAGATACGCAGTATTTT. This gives the protein CASSSTSGRADTQYF. The chain has TRBV7-9 and TRBJ2-3; TRBD2 aligns across 13 bases. CDR1 is SEHNR and CDR2 is FQNEAQ in the germline V gene (reference sequence). Trimming removed 4 bases from V and 4 bases from J; junction bases left unmatched: 2. The CDR3 runs to 15 residues.

V usage is TRBV3-1 (or the pseudogene TRBV3-2) and J usage is TRBJ1-1; D gene unclear. The CDR3 extends over 13 amino acids. CDR1 is LGHDT and CDR2 is YNNKEL in the germline V gene (reference sequence). Trimming left V 0 bases short and J 10 bases short, with 12 bases between. Here the CDR3 DNA reads TGTGCCAGCAGCCAAGAACACCTCGGGAGAGCTTTCTTT. This translates into CASSQEHLGRAFF.

The J gene is TRBJ2-7, the V gene TRBV7-8; tentatively, D is TRBD1 (7 bases). Per germline, CDR1 SGHVS and CDR2 FQNEAQ. The CDR3 spans 17 residues. Trimming pared 2 bases from V and 5 bases from J, leaving 22 bases between. CDR3 in amino acids: CASSLLKFRQGGDEQYF. CDR3 DNA: TGTGCCAGCAGCTTACTTAAGTTTAGACAGGGAGGCGACGAGCAGTACTTC.

Comment on this clone: Mismatch with germline at one junction end may stem from a read error. The CDR3 sequence is CASSTGGQESQYF. CDR3 nucleotide sequence: TGTGCCAGCAGTACGGGGGGTCAAGAGAGCCAGTACTTC. This chain connects TRBV6-5 to TRBJ2-5; 7 nucleotides line up with TRBD2. The length of the CDR3 is 13 residues. CDR1 is MNHEY and CDR2 is SVGAGI in the germline V gene.

The V gene is TRBV28, the J gene TRBJ2-7, with 9 bases matching TRBD1. V was clipped by 4 bases and J by 7 bases; unmatched bases: 11. CDR1 and CDR2 from the germline V gene are MDHEN and SYDVKM. This CDR3 spans 15 amino acids. Here the CDR3 DNA reads TGTGCCAGCAGTTCTCCCGGGACAGGGCGAGGAGAGCAGTACTTC. This codes for CASSSPGTGRGEQYF.

The V and J genes are TRBV15 and TRBJ2-7; tentative D call: TRBD1 (5 bases). The CDR3 consists of 16 residues. Germline assignment: CDR1 LNHNV and CDR2 YYDKDF (reference sequence). V shed 0 bases and J shed 2 bases, with 14 bases lying between them. CDR3 nucleotide sequence: TGTGCCACCAGCAGAGATTTTCGCAGGGTGACCTACGAGCAGTACTTC. Translating it yields CATSRDFRRVTYEQYF.

The gene calls are TRBV24-1 and TRBJ1-1, with D tentatively TRBD1 (6 bases). The germline gives CDR1 KGHDR, CDR2 SFDVKD. The CDR3 consists of 14 residues. V was trimmed by 7 bases and J by 1 base, leaving 12 bases between them. As DNA, the CDR3 is TGTGCCACCAGCGGACCGGGACAGAACACTGAAGCTTTCTTT. It encodes CATSGPGQNTEAFF.

The chain has TRBV7-9 and TRBJ2-5; 7 nucleotides line up with TRBD1. The V segment lost 5 bases and the J segment 2 bases; nucleotides outside the gene matches: 5. Germline V gene sequence: CDR1 SEHNR, CDR2 FQNEAQ (reference sequence). The CDR3 has 14 residues. The CDR3 sequence: CASSPRGQQETQYF. The CDR3 DNA sequence: TGTGCCAGCAGCCCGAGGGGGCAGCAAGAGACCCAGTACTTC.

This chain links TRBV18 with TRBJ2-7; a possible D gene is TRBD1 (5 bases). Germline assignment: CDR1 KGHSH and CDR2 LQKENI. The CDR3 consists of 14 residues. V lost 1 base to trimming and J lost 7 bases, with 14 bases between them. CDR3: CASSPRQGFVEQYF. CDR3 coding DNA: TGTGCCAGCTCACCACGGCAGGGTTTTGTGGAGCAGTACTTC.